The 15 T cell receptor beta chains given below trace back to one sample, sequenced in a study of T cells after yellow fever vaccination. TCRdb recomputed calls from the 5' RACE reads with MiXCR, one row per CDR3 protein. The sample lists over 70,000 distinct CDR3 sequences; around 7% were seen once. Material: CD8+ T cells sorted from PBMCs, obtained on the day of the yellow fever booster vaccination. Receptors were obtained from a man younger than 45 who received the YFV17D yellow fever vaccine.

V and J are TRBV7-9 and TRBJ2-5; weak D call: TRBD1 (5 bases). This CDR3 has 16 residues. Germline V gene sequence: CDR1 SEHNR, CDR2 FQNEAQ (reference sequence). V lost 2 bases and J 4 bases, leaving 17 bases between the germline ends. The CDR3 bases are TGTGCCAGCAGCTTACTCGTCAGGGTAGTTGGAGAGACCCAGTACTTC. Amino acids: CASSLLVRVVGETQYF.

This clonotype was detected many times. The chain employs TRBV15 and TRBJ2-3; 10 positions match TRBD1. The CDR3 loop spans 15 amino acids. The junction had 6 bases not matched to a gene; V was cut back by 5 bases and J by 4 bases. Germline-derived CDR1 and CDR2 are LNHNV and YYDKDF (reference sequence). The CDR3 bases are TGTGCCACCAGCCCGGACAGGGGGTTTCCAGATACGCAGTATTTT. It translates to CATSPDRGFPDTQYF.

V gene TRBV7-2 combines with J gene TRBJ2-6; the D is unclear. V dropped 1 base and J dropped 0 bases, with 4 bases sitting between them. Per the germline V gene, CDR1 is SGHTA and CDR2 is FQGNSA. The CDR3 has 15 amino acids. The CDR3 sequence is CASSLDLSGANVLTF. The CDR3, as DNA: TGTGCCAGCAGCTTAGACCTCTCTGGGGCCAACGTCCTGACTTTC.

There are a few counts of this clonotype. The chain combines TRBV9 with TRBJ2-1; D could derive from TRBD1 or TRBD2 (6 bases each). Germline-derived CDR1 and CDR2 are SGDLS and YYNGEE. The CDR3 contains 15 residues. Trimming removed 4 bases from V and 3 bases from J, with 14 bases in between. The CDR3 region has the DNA TGTGCCAGCAGCTTCCGAGGGGGGAACTACAATGAGCAGTTCTTC. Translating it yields CASSFRGGNYNEQFF.

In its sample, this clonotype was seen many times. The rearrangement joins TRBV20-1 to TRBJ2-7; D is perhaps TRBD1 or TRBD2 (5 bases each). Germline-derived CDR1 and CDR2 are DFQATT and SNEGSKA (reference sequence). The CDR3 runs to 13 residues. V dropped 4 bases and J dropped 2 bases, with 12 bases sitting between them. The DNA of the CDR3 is TGCAGTGCTAACCGGGACGACCCCTACGAGCAGTACTTC. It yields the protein CSANRDDPYEQYF.

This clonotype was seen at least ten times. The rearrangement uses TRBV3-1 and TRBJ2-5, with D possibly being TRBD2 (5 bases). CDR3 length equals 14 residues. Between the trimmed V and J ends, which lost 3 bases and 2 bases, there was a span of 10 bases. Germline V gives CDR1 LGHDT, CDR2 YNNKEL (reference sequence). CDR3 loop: CASSHWETQETQYF. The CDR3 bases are TGTGCCAGCAGCCATTGGGAGACTCAAGAGACCCAGTACTTC.

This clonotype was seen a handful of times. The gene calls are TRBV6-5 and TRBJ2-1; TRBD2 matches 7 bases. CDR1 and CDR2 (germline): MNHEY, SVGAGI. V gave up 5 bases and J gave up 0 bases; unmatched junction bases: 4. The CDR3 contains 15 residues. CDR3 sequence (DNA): TGTGCCAGCAGTCCGGGACTAAACTCCTACAATGAGCAGTTCTTC. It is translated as CASSPGLNSYNEQFF.

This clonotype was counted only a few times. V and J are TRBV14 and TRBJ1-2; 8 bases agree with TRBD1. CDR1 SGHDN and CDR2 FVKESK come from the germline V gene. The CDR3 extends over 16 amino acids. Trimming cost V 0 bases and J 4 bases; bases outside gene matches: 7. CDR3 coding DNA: TGTGCCAGCAGCCAAGATTTGACAGGGGCACGCTATGGCTACACCTTC. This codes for CASSQDLTGARYGYTF.

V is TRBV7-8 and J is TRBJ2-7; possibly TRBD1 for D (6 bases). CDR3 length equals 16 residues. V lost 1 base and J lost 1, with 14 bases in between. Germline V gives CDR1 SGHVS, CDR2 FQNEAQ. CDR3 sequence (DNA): TGTGCCAGCAGCTTAGGGGCACAGGGTGGTTCCTACGAGCAGTACTTC. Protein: CASSLGAQGGSYEQYF. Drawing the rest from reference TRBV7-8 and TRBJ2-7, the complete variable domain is GAGVSQSPRYKVAKRGQDVALRCDPISGHVSLFWYQQALGQGPEFLTYFQNEAQLDKSGLPSDRFFAERPEGSVSTLKIQRTQQEDSAVYLCASSLGAQGGSYEQYFGPGTRLTVT.

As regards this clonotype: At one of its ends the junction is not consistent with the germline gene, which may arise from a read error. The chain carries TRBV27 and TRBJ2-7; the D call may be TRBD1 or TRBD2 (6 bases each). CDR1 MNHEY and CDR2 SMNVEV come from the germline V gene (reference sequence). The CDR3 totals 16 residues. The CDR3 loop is CARSLGAPGLPNEQYF. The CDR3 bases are TGTGCCCGCAGCTTGGGGGCTCCGGGACTTCCCAACGAGCAGTACTTC.

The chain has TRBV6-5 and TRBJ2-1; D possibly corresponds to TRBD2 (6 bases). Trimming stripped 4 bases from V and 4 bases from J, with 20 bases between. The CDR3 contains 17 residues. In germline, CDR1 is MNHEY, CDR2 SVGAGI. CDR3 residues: CASSSTEPGTGYNEQFF. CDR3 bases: TGTGCCAGCAGTTCCACTGAACCCGGGACTGGATACAATGAGCAGTTCTTC.

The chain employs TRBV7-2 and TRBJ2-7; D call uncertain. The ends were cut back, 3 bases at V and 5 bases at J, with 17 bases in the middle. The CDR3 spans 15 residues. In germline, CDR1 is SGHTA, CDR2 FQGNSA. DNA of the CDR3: TGTGCCAGCAGCTTTAATACGATATCCTACCACGAGCAGTACTTC. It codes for CASSFNTISYHEQYF.

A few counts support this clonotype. This CDR3 reads CASSSGDGGNEQFF. DNA for the CDR3: TGCGCCAGCAGCTCGGGGGATGGGGGCAATGAGCAGTTCTTC. The chain uses TRBV5-1 and TRBJ2-1; perhaps TRBD2 as D (6 bases). The CDR3 runs to 14 residues. The V end was cut by 3 bases, the J end by 6 bases, with 13 bases between. Per the germline V gene, CDR1 is SGHRS and CDR2 is YFSETQ.

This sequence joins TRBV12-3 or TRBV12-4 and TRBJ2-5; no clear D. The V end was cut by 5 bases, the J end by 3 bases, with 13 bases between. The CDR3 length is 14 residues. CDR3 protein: CASSPVLTEETQYF. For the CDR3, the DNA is TGTGCCAGCAGTCCGGTCCTGACCGAAGAGACCCAGTACTTC.

CDR3 region: CASSPFGQGGTGELFF. CDR3 bases: TGTGCCAGCAGCCCCTTCGGACAGGGTGGAACCGGGGAGCTGTTTTTT. The genes are TRBV9 and TRBJ2-2; 8 nucleotides agree with TRBD1. The CDR3 is made up of 16 amino acids. The junction had 10 bases not matched to a gene; V was cut back by 4 bases and J by 5 bases. Germline V gene lookup returns CDR1 SGDLS and CDR2 YYNGEE.